This TCR beta chain was retrieved from a study of blood T cell repertoires in COVID-19. This CDR3 spans 13 amino acids. Germline V lookup: CDR1 LNHDA, CDR2 SQIVND (reference sequence). Trimming left V 4 bases short and J 0 bases short, with 6 bases between. Per the original methods: Reference gene primer amplification yielded estimated nucleated cell counts. The data were produced by immunoSEQ multiplex PCR, yet TCRdb's version contains in-frame clones alone and is incomplete. From that table come the V and J calls and clone size; the DNA was used to work out D and trimming. The sample includes hundreds of thousands of clones, just over 85% of them seen just once.

This TCR was recovered from a man aged 30 to 39 who had recovered from COVID-19. The chain has TRBV19 and TRBJ1-1; no clear D gene. Sample: PBMCs or T cells enriched from blood (not recorded which). The CDR3 nucleotides are TGTGCCAGTAGTACCAAATTGAACACTGAAGCTTTCTTT. Its translation is CASSTKLNTEAFF.